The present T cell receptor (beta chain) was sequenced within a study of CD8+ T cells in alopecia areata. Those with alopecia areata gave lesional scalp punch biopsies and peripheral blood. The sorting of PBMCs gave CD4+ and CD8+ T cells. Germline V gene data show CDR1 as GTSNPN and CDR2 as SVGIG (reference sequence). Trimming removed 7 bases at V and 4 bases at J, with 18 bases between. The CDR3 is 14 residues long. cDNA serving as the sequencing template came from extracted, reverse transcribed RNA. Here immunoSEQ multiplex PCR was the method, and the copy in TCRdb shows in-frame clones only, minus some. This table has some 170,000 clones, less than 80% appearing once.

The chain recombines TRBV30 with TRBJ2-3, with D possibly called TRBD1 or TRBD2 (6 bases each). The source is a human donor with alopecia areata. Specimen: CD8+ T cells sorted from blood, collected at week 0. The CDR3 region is CAFRARGVADTQYF. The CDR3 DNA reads TGTGCCTTCCGTGCTAGGGGGGTCGCAGATACGCAGTATTTT.